A selection of T cell receptor beta chains follows, all from one sample in a study of control samples from healthy donors and cancer patients. Measured with immunoSEQ multiplex PCR; TCRdb has only the in-frame clones, and not every one. The sample lists 110,000 or so clones, roughly 79% occurring once. The sample taken for sequencing was blood. The origin of the receptors is a man aged 18 to 29 in good health. Each CDR3 is given with its conserved first and last residue. The order of the fields is V gene, D gene, CDR3 length, clone size, J gene, CDR3 protein, CDR3 DNA. A D gene is named only where the DNA matches it firmly. Where a row states a size, it is once, few, many or the class of an expanded clone; other rows omit it.

TRBV19,.,14,.,TRBJ1-1,CASLTTGIVGEAFF,TGTGCCAGTCTGACTACAGGGATAGTAGGTGAAGCTTTCTTT
TRBV19,.,17,.,TRBJ2-2,CATNARSAGRNTGELFF,TGTGCCACCAACGCTCGATCGGCGGGGAGGAACACCGGGGAGCTGTTTTTT
TRBV7-2,TRBD2,14,.,TRBJ2-4,CASSLVGTRDIQYF,TGTGCCAGCAGCTTAGTTGGGACTAGGGACATTCAGTACTTC
TRBV4-3,.,17,.,TRBJ1-3,CASSQEGPGHRGNTIYF,TGCGCCAGCAGCCAAGAAGGGCCGGGACACCGAGGAAACACCATATATTTT
TRBV6-1,.,11,.,TRBJ1-6,CASSERWSLHF,TGTGCCAGCAGTGAAAGGTGGTCCCTCCACTTT
TRBV30,.,12,.,TRBJ1-6,CAWSLGSSPLHF,TGTGCCTGGAGTCTGGGGAGCTCACCCCTCCACTTT
TRBV28,TRBD1,15,.,TRBJ1-5,CASSEDRVVIQPQHF,TGTGCCAGCAGCGAGGACAGGGTGGTTATTCAGCCCCAGCATTTT
TRBV6-2/TRBV6-3,.,14,.,TRBJ1-1,CASSLSGPNTEAFF,TGTGCCAGCAGTTTGTCAGGACCTAACACTGAAGCTTTCTTT
TRBV10-1,.,13,few,TRBJ2-5,CASSASGGQTQYF,TGCGCCAGCAGTGCCTCCGGGGGCCAGACCCAGTACTTC
TRBV2,TRBD1,15,.,TRBJ1-2,CASSWSQGAINGYTF,TGTGCCAGCAGTTGGAGCCAGGGGGCAATAAATGGCTACACCTTC
TRBV27,.,12,.,TRBJ2-7,CASSLDSYEQYF,TGTGCCAGCAGTTTAGACTCCTACGAGCAGTACTTC
TRBV6-6,.,14,.,TRBJ1-3,CASSDTLSGNTIYF,TGTGCCAGCAGCGACACGCTCTCTGGAAACACCATATATTTT
TRBV5-1,TRBD2,14,.,TRBJ2-5,CASRTSGGQETQYF,TGCGCCAGCAGGACTAGCGGGGGGCAAGAGACCCAGTACTTC
TRBV6-5,.,15,.,TRBJ1-1,CASRRGDLGQTEAFF,TGTGCCAGCAGAAGAGGAGACCTGGGTCAAACTGAAGCTTTCTTT
TRBV7-9,.,11,few,TRBJ1-1,CASSFRAEAFF,TGTGCCAGCAGCTTTCGGGCTGAAGCTTTCTTT
TRBV6-6,.,13,.,TRBJ1-1,CASSYRQNTEAFF,TGTGCCAGCAGTTACCGACAGAACACTGAAGCTTTCTTT
TRBV7-6,.,14,.,TRBJ1-2,CASSLVIQGDGYTF,TGTGCCAGCAGCTTAGTCATACAGGGTGATGGCTACACCTTC
TRBV11-2,TRBD1,15,.,TRBJ1-6,CASSLDRGANSPLHF,TGTGCCAGCAGCTTAGACAGGGGGGCCAATTCACCCCTCCACTTT
TRBV30,.,13,.,TRBJ1-6,CAWSVGGNPPLHF,TGTGCCTGGAGTGTAGGTGGGAATCCACCCCTCCACTTT
TRBV3-1/TRBV3-2,.,15,.,TRBJ1-1,CASSRGGGSNTEAFF,TGTGCCAGCAGCCGGGGGGGCGGGTCGAACACTGAAGCTTTCTTT
TRBV6-6,.,14,once,TRBJ1-2,CASSSRSADYGYTF,TGTGCCAGCAGTTCCAGGTCTGCCGACTATGGCTACACCTTC
TRBV9,.,12,.,TRBJ2-2,CASSAVTGELFF,TGTGCCAGCAGCGCGGTTACCGGGGAGCTGTTTTTT
TRBV6-1,.,12,.,TRBJ1-5,CASRSVEQPQHF,TGTGCCAGCAGGTCCGTCGAGCAGCCCCAGCATTTT
TRBV2,TRBD2,17,few,TRBJ2-5,CASSGTLAGFVAETQYF,TGTGCCAGCAGTGGTACCCTAGCGGGGTTTGTTGCGGAGACCCAGTACTTC
TRBV3-1/TRBV3-2,.,13,.,TRBJ1-3,CASSQGTGNTIYF,TGTGCCAGCAGCCAAGGAACTGGAAACACCATATATTTT
TRBV4-2,TRBD1,19,.,TRBJ2-7,CASSQRPPGSHTGGGEQYF,TGTGCCAGCAGCCAACGTCCTCCCGGATCGCACACAGGGGGCGGCGAGCAGTACTTC